A single sample is the source of the 25 T cell receptor beta chains below, sequenced in a study of T cell changes during pregnancy in multiple sclerosis (dated by TCRdb to between 2019 and 2020). Library construction relied on the immunoSEQ multiplex PCR assay. This is the immuneACCESS table as TCRdb keeps it, with only in-frame sequences that have V and J called. A part of the clones is gone; compared with another copy, unresolved V genes explain less than half, and the rest is unexplained. The sample data list 45,000 to 65,000 clones, and 92% of these were observed just once. The ten largest account for less than 0.5% of the sample. Here the sequenced sample was CD4+ T cells from peripheral blood mononuclear cells, taken in the third trimester of pregnancy. Source of these receptors: a female donor with multiple sclerosis, enrolled in a pregnancy study.

The gene calls are TRBV29-1 and TRBJ2-2; D perhaps matches TRBD1 (5 bases). V was shortened by 6 bases and J by 1 base, with 12 bases between the two germline ends. The length of the CDR3 is 14 residues. Germline CDR1 SQVTM, CDR2 ANQGSEA. CDR3 coding DNA: TGCAGCGTCGGACCCACAGGGAACACCGGGGAGCTGTTTTTT. Translating it yields CSVGPTGNTGELFF.

This chain joins TRBV7-2 and TRBJ1-1; D is unclear. The CDR3 totals 16 residues. Germline V gene sequence: CDR1 SGHTA, CDR2 FQGNSA. The V end was cut by 2 bases, the J end by 2 bases, with 15 bases between. The CDR3 loop reads CASSLSEGIANTEAFF. CDR3 in DNA: TGTGCCAGCAGCTTATCCGAGGGTATCGCTAACACTGAAGCTTTCTTT.

This chain uses TRBV4-1 with TRBJ1-6, with D possibly matching TRBD1 (5 bases). V lost 4 bases and J lost 8, with 12 bases in between. CDR1 and CDR2 from the germline V gene are MGHRA and YSYEKL. CDR3 length: 14 amino acids. The CDR3 DNA reads TGCGCCAGCAGCCCAGGCCAGGGCCATTCACCCCTCCACTTT. Protein product: CASSPGQGHSPLHF.

The chain is built from TRBV30 and TRBJ1-1, with TRBD1 matching 7 bases. The CDR3 runs to 14 residues. The trim removed 3 bases at V and 5 bases at J, leaving 9 bases unmatched. CDR1 is GTSNPN and CDR2 is SVGIG in the germline V gene (reference sequence). CDR3 sequence (DNA): TGTGCCTGGAGCACAGGGGTGGGGTATACTGAAGCTTTCTTT. Protein sequence: CAWSTGVGYTEAFF.

V and J are TRBV6-1 and TRBJ2-1; D possibly corresponds to TRBD1 (6 bases). The CDR3 consists of 12 residues. V lost 7 bases and J lost 10, with 14 bases in between. CDR1 is MNHNS and CDR2 is SASEGT in the germline V gene. CDR3 sequence reads: CASMSGGQEQFF. The CDR3 DNA reads as TGTGCCAGCATGTCAGGAGGACAGGAGCAGTTCTTC.

This chain uses TRBV11-2 with TRBJ2-3; 13 bases map to TRBD2. V lost 5 bases and J lost 4; bases outside the gene matches: 6. Looked up from germline, CDR1 is SGHAT and CDR2 is FQNNGV. The CDR3 sequence is 16 residues long. The CDR3 protein is CASSPRLAGGPDTQYF. CDR3 sequence (DNA): TGTGCCAGCAGCCCAAGACTAGCGGGGGGACCAGATACGCAGTATTTT. Complete variable domain (other parts from reference TRBV11-2 and TRBJ2-3): EAGVAQSPRYKIIEKRQSVAFWCNPISGHATLYWYQQILGQGPKLLIQFQNNGVVDDSQLPKDRFSAERLKGVDSTLKIQPAKLEDSAVYLCASSPRLAGGPDTQYFGPGTRLTVL.

The rearrangement links TRBV11-3 to TRBJ2-5; D call uncertain. V lost 2 bases and J 5 bases, leaving 9 bases between the germline ends. There are 13 residues in the CDR3. CDR1 is SGHNT and CDR2 is YENEEA in the germline V gene. The CDR3 loop is CASSLSTRETQYF. The DNA of the CDR3 is TGTGCCAGCAGCTTATCGACGCGGGAGACCCAGTACTTC. Variable domain in full (rest from reference TRBV11-3 and TRBJ2-5): EAGVVQSPRYKIIEKKQPVAFWCNPISGHNTLYWYLQNLGQGPELLIRYENEEAVDDSQLPKDRFSAERLKGVDSTLKIQPAELGDSAVYLCASSLSTRETQYFGPGTRLLVL.

The chain couples TRBV19 to TRBJ1-1; D gene unclear. Trimming stripped 6 bases from V and 0 bases from J, with 14 bases between. The CDR3 runs to 15 residues. The germline gives CDR1 LNHDA, CDR2 SQIVND (reference sequence). The CDR3 loop is CASRKTRLMNTEAFF. Written as DNA, the CDR3 is TGTGCCAGTAGGAAGACACGTTTGATGAACACTGAAGCTTTCTTT.

CDR3 region: CASSTGYSGNTIYF. The CDR3 DNA is TGTGCCAGCTCCACAGGGTACTCTGGAAACACCATATATTTT. The chain has TRBV18 and TRBJ1-3; weak D call: TRBD1 (6 bases). V lost 6 bases and J lost 0, with 9 bases in between. The germline gives CDR1 KGHSH, CDR2 LQKENI. CDR3 size: 14 residues.

This clone appeared a few times. The gene calls are TRBV6-5 and TRBJ2-7; D call uncertain. The germline V and J ends were trimmed by 8 bases and 12 bases, with 14 bases remaining between them. Per germline, CDR1 MNHEY and CDR2 SVGAGI. The CDR3 is made up of 10 amino acids. The CDR3 DNA follows: TGTGCCAGCGGCCCGCGCGGTAGGTACTTC. This sequence encodes CASGPRGRYF.

The V and J genes are TRBV28 and TRBJ1-5, with D perhaps matching TRBD1 (5 bases). The V end lost 5 bases, the J end lost 3 bases, and 20 bases lay between the germline ends. The CDR3 covers 17 residues. Germline V gives CDR1 MDHEN, CDR2 SYDVKM. The CDR3 region has the DNA TGTGCCAGCAGTACTCCCTTGGGCAGGGCAAACAATCAGCCCCAGCATTTT. Translation gives CASSTPLGRANNQPQHF. The whole variable domain, filled in from reference TRBV28 and TRBJ1-5, reads DVKVTQSSRYLVKRTGEKVFLECVQDMDHENMFWYRQDPGLGLRLIYFSYDVKMKEKGDIPEGYSVSREKKERFSLILESASTNQTSMYLCASSTPLGRANNQPQHFGDGTRLSIL.

The V call is TRBV7-6, the J call TRBJ1-5; D uncertain. The CDR3 length is 16 residues. CDR1 is SGHVS, CDR2 FNYEAQ, per germline. Trimming took off 2 bases at V and 4 bases at J, with 15 bases between the two ends. CDR3 bases: TGTGCCAGCAGCTTAAGTCCTGGTCAGGTTAATCAGCCCCAGCATTTT. This encodes CASSLSPGQVNQPQHF.

The chain employs TRBV19 and TRBJ1-6, with D perhaps TRBD1 (5 bases). With 3 bases removed from V and 10 bases from J, the gap between germline ends came to 7 bases. This CDR3 spans 12 amino acids. Germline values: CDR1 LNHDA, CDR2 SQIVND (reference sequence). The DNA for the CDR3 is TGTGCCAGTAGTATGCAGGGCTCACCCCTCCACTTT. It yields the protein CASSMQGSPLHF.

This rearrangement joins TRBV7-8 to TRBJ1-5; a possible D gene is TRBD1 (5 bases). Between the trimmed V and J ends, which lost 2 bases and 2 bases, there was a span of 16 bases. CDR3 size: 17 residues. Germline CDR1 is SGHVS and CDR2 is FQNEAQ. The CDR3 DNA reads TGTGCCAGCAGCTTAAGCAGGGTAGGGCTCCGCAATCAGCCCCAGCATTTT. Encoded protein: CASSLSRVGLRNQPQHF.

As DNA, the CDR3 is TGCAGTGGGGGGGGGAGAAATGAGCAGTTCTTC. The encoded protein is CSGGGRNEQFF. The chain is built from TRBV20-1 and TRBJ2-1; TRBD2 agrees at 7 bases. After removal of 7 bases from V and 7 bases from J, the junction contained 4 bases not matched to a gene. This CDR3 region has 11 residues. CDR1 and CDR2 from the germline V gene are DFQATT and SNEGSKA (reference sequence).

The V call is TRBV5-1, the J call TRBJ1-2; no clear D. Trimming left V 0 bases short and J 6 bases short, with 12 bases between. The CDR3 has 14 residues. CDR1 is SGHRS, CDR2 YFSETQ, per germline. The CDR3 is CASSLGLERDGYTF. In DNA form, the CDR3 reads TGCGCCAGCAGCTTGGGATTGGAGAGGGATGGCTACACCTTC.

V and J are TRBV6-4 and TRBJ1-4, with D perhaps TRBD1 (6 bases). The CDR3 extends over 20 amino acids. Looked up from germline, CDR1 is MRHNA and CDR2 is SNTAGT. The V end lost 6 bases, the J end lost 3 bases, and 29 bases lay between the germline ends. The CDR3 here is CASRVYMDSQTVAANEKLFF. As DNA, the CDR3 is TGTGCCAGCAGGGTCTATATGGACAGTCAAACAGTTGCGGCTAATGAAAAACTGTTTTTT.

The chain is built from TRBV18 and TRBJ2-5, with TRBD1 matching over 7 bases. The CDR3 length is 15 residues. Unmatched junction bases numbered 6, after V lost 0 bases and J lost 5 bases. Germline V gives CDR1 KGHSH, CDR2 LQKENI. In DNA, the CDR3 is TGTGCCAGCTCACCACCTAACAGGGGCTCGGAGACCCAGTACTTC. This codes for CASSPPNRGSETQYF. The full variable domain, its missing parts supplied by reference TRBV18 and TRBJ2-5, is NAGVMQNPRHLVRRRGQEARLRCSPMKGHSHVYWYRQLPEEGLKFMVYLQKENIIDESGMPKERFSAEFPKEGPSILRIQQVVRGDSAAYFCASSPPNRGSETQYFGPGTRLLVL.

The J gene is TRBJ2-1, the V gene TRBV7-3; TRBD2 matches at 7 bases. The CDR3 consists of 16 residues. Germline lookup yields CDR1 SGHTA and CDR2 FQGTGA. V lost 5 bases, J lost 5 bases, and 12 bases stayed unmatched. In DNA, the CDR3 is TGTGCCAGCAGCGATACCGGACTAGAGAGGAACAATGAGCAGTTCTTC. Its protein is CASSDTGLERNNEQFF. Full variable domain (missing parts from reference TRBV7-3 and TRBJ2-1): GAGVSQTPSNKVTEKGKYVELRCDPISGHTALYWYRQSLGQGPEFLIYFQGTGAADDSGLPNDRFFAVRPEGSVSTLKIQRTERGDSAVYLCASSDTGLERNNEQFFGPGTRLTVL.

The chain carries TRBV5-4 and TRBJ2-1; TRBD1 agrees at 10 bases. The CDR3 has 15 amino acids. The trim removed 4 bases at V and 1 base at J, leaving 2 bases unmatched. The germline CDR1 and CDR2 sequences are SGHNT and YYREEE (reference sequence). In DNA, the CDR3 is TGTGCCAGCAGCCAGGACAGGGGGTCCTACAATGAGCAGTTCTTC. Amino acids: CASSQDRGSYNEQFF.

J is TRBJ2-3 and V is TRBV5-1; D gene unclear. V lost 2 bases to trimming and J lost 4 bases, with 14 bases between them. This CDR3 comprises 15 residues. Germline V lookup: CDR1 SGHRS, CDR2 YFSETQ. The CDR3 DNA follows: TGCGCCAGCAGCTTAGGATCAGCAGGCGCAGATACGCAGTATTTT. Translating gives CASSLGSAGADTQYF. The full variable domain, in which reference TRBV5-1 and TRBJ2-3 provide the parts outside the CDR3, is KAGVTQTPRYLIKTRGQQVTLSCSPISGHRSVSWYQQTPGQGLQFLFEYFSETQRNKGNFPGRFSGRQFSNSRSEMNVSTLELGDSALYLCASSLGSAGADTQYFGPGTRLTVL.

V is TRBV5-5 and J is TRBJ1-6, with D uncertain. CDR1 and CDR2 from the germline V gene are SGHKS and YYEKEE (reference sequence). This CDR3 comprises 18 residues. Trimming took off 4 bases at V and 0 bases at J, with 17 bases between the two ends. CDR3 protein: CASSPIIQGSSYNSPLHF. CDR3 DNA sequence: TGTGCCAGCAGCCCTATTATCCAAGGGAGCTCCTATAATTCACCCCTCCACTTT.

This chain links TRBV6-5 with TRBJ1-4; 7 positions match TRBD1. This CDR3 is built from 13 residues. V shed 10 bases and J 10 bases; nucleotides not matched to a gene: 12. The germline gives CDR1 MNHEY, CDR2 SVGAGI. The chain's CDR3 is CATRQGTTVKLFF. The DNA for the CDR3 is TGTGCCACCCGACAGGGCACCACCGTAAAACTGTTTTTT.

V and J are TRBV19 and TRBJ1-1, with unresolved D. CDR1 is LNHDA, CDR2 SQIVND, per germline (reference sequence). The length of the CDR3 is 14 residues. With 6 bases removed from V and 3 bases from J, the gap between germline ends came to 14 bases. Here the CDR3 reads CASSDFGSYTEAFF. CDR3 coding DNA: TGTGCCAGTAGCGACTTCGGGAGTTACACTGAAGCTTTCTTT.

The chain employs TRBV7-2 and TRBJ1-2, with D possibly matching TRBD1 (6 bases). This CDR3 is built from 14 residues. Looked up from germline, CDR1 is SGHTA and CDR2 is FQGNSA. V lost 1 base and J 3 bases, leaving 9 bases between the germline ends. Here the CDR3 reads CASSLEGVDYGYTF. CDR3 DNA: TGTGCCAGCAGCTTAGAGGGGGTAGACTATGGCTACACCTTC.